The 9 T cell receptor beta chains in this list originate from one sample, sequenced in a study of blood T cell repertoires in COVID-19. Data came from immunoSEQ multiplex PCR; TCRdb stores just in-frame clones and leaves some out. Counted here are 140,000 or so clones, under 90% occurring once; the ten biggest clones make up approximately 3.6%. Sequencing was performed on peripheral blood. These receptors originate from a man between 70 and 80 years old who had recovered from COVID-19.

V is TRBV11-2 and J is TRBJ2-7, with 13 bases identical to TRBD2. The V gene's germline CDR1 is SGHAT and CDR2 FQNNGV. The CDR3 has 16 amino acids. Trimming took 5 bases from V and 0 from J; bases not matched to a gene: 4. The CDR3 reads CASSLRTSGSSYEQYF. CDR3 in DNA: TGTGCCAGCAGCCTTCGGACTAGCGGGAGCTCCTACGAGCAGTACTTC.

The V call is TRBV7-9, the J call TRBJ2-1; 15 bases map to TRBD2. Germline V lookup: CDR1 SEHNR, CDR2 FQNEAQ (reference sequence). The CDR3 loop spans 16 amino acids. The V and J ends lost 5 bases and 8 bases, in that order; junction bases with no gene match: 7. The DNA of the CDR3 is TGTGCCAGCAGCCGCGGGACTAGCGGGAGGAAAGATGAGCAGTTCTTC. This sequence encodes CASSRGTSGRKDEQFF.

This clone occurred once. V and J are TRBV4-1 and TRBJ1-2, with D perhaps TRBD1 (5 bases). The germline gives CDR1 MGHRA, CDR2 YSYEKL. The CDR3 is 14 residues long. Trimming removed 3 bases at V and 4 bases at J, with 12 bases between. This CDR3 reads CASSQLWTSYGYTF. CDR3 coding DNA: TGCGCCAGCAGCCAGCTGTGGACAAGCTATGGCTACACCTTC.

CDR3 loop: CASSQPSDRGQAYEQYF. CDR3 bases: TGTGCCAGCAGTCAACCCTCGGACAGGGGGCAGGCCTACGAGCAGTACTTC. This sequence joins TRBV27 and TRBJ2-7; 11 bases agree with TRBD1. CDR3 size: 17 residues. V lost 5 bases to trimming and J lost 2 bases; unmatched junction nucleotides: 11. CDR1 and CDR2 from the germline V gene are MNHEY and SMNVEV (reference sequence).

The genes are TRBV19 and TRBJ2-1, with D unresolved. There are 14 residues in the CDR3. V was trimmed by 4 bases and J by 7 bases, leaving 14 bases between them. Germline CDR1 and CDR2: LNHDA and SQIVND (reference sequence). The CDR3 is CASSTTPIRNEQFF. The CDR3 nucleotides read TGTGCCAGTAGTACCACGCCCATCCGGAATGAGCAGTTCTTC.

The chain uses TRBV11-3 and TRBJ1-5; D is unclear. CDR1 and CDR2 (germline): SGHNT, YENEEA. The CDR3 has 14 residues. Trimming removed 5 bases at V and 4 bases at J, with 12 bases between. The CDR3: CASSISDGNQPQHF. CDR3 nucleotides: TGTGCCAGCAGCATCTCCGACGGGAATCAGCCCCAGCATTTT.

The chain recombines TRBV5-5 with TRBJ2-1; tentatively, D is TRBD1 (6 bases). This CDR3 is 13 amino acids long. The germline V gene has CDR1 SGHKS and CDR2 YYEKEE (reference sequence). Trimming took 5 bases from V and 8 from J, leaving 14 bases between them. Written as DNA, the CDR3 is TGTGCCAGCAGGGCTACAGGGCGCTATGAGCAGTTCTTC. It specifies CASRATGRYEQFF.

The CDR3, as DNA: TGTGCCAGCAGCCATCTGTCCTACGGTGGGACAGGGGCCACCGGGGAGCTGTTTTTT. Translating gives CASSHLSYGGTGATGELFF. This chain connects TRBV16 to TRBJ2-2, with 10 bases fitting TRBD1. The germline V gene encodes CDR1 KGHSY and CDR2 FQNENV. The trim removed 3 bases at V and 4 bases at J, leaving 14 bases unmatched. The length of the CDR3 is 19 residues.

The V call is TRBV21-1, the J call TRBJ2-1; no DNA check was done on the table's D call, TRBD2. TRBV21-1 is a known pseudogene. This CDR3 has 11 amino acids. The CDR3 sequence: CASTRGDEQFF. DNA of the CDR3: TGTGCCAGCACTCGGGGGGATGAGCAGTTCTTC.